The source of this T cell receptor beta chain is a study of blood T cell repertoires in COVID-19. Overall study: Samples of COVID-19 (acute and convalescent) were obtained from the United States, Italy and Spain. Nucleic acid was either cDNA or gDNA, and it came from T cells, B-cell-depleted T cells, or PBMCs.

Original handling: For nucleated cells, counts were estimated from reference gene primer amplification. Profiled with immunoSEQ multiplex PCR; TCRdb holds only in-frame clones, not every one. For V, J and clone size, that table is used; D and trimming come from the DNA. The sample lists 90,000 to 130,000 clones, around 90% occurring once. Per the germline V gene, CDR1 is SNHLY and CDR2 is FYNNEI. V shed 7 bases and J 5 bases; nucleotides not matched to a gene: 9. This CDR3 has 15 amino acids. The receptor was derived from a woman between 45 and 65 years old with acute or convalescent COVID-19. The sequenced sample was peripheral blood. The chain couples TRBV2 to TRBJ2-3; 10 nucleotides align to TRBD2. CDR3 protein: CASKMTSGLGDTQYF. DNA of the CDR3: TGTGCCAGCAAAATGACTAGCGGGCTTGGAGATACGCAGTATTTT.